The entry below gives a single T cell receptor beta chain sequence along with its context. Its specificity is not known. The data originate from a study of Tregs in tolerant kidney transplant recipients. Turning to the study itself: CD4+CD25+CD127- cells came from approximately 3-day belatacept mixed lymphocyte reactions, some with roughly five-day graft donor restimulation. Recipient cells were told from donor cells by antibody staining. Study outcomes and limitations: Expanding Tregs on activated donor B cells appeared to best identify donor-specific TCRbeta clones. Validation in larger populations is needed because few patients were studied.

V lost 3 bases and J lost 2, with 18 bases in between. This CDR3 is 17 amino acids long. In germline, CDR1 is MNHEY, CDR2 SMNVEV (reference sequence). Profiled with immunoSEQ multiplex PCR; TCRdb holds only in-frame clones, not every one. The sample carries approximately 1,700 clones, 48% recorded once. The sample was Tregs from blood cultured with allogeneic cells. The chain combines TRBV27 with TRBJ2-3; D not resolved. This receptor was taken from a human donor in good health. CDR3 nucleotide sequence: TGTGCCAGCAGTTTTAGATCACGGTTGCGATCCACAGATACGCAGTATTTT. This encodes CASSFRSRLRSTDTQYF.